This T cell receptor beta chain was retrieved from a study of OX40 agonist ivuxolimab in advanced cancers. Sampling of blood occurred at baseline, cycle 4 day 1, and cycle 7 day 1. This table comes from immunoSEQ multiplex PCR, and its TCRdb copy is limited to in-frame clones, with some not included. The table lists tens of thousands of clones, 88% of them singletons. Trimming took 0 bases from V and 1 from J, leaving 9 bases between them. Germline V gene sequence: CDR1 MGHRA, CDR2 YSYEKL. This CDR3 is built from 16 residues. This receptor was identified in an adult with an advanced solid tumor such as melanoma, head and neck, liver or kidney cancer. Material: CD4+ or CD8+ T cells sorted from blood, obtained in a trial of the OX40 agonist ivuxolimab. This chain uses TRBV4-1 with TRBJ1-4; the D is unclear. CDR3 DNA sequence: TGCGCCAGCAGCCAAGAAGAAAGATTAACTAATGAAAAACTGTTTTTT. This translates into CASSQEERLTNEKLFF.